Listed below are T cell receptor beta chains from one sample, sequenced in a study of CD8 T cells in Susac syndrome. Each CDR3 protein is one row after TCRdb ran MiXCR on the immunoSEQ multiplex PCR reads. The table records under 70,000 distinct CDR3 sequences, approximately 95% of them present only once. The sequencing input was CD8+ T cells from PBMCs. Receptors originate from a human donor with Susac syndrome. CDR3s include the opening cysteine and the closing phenylalanine or tryptophan. The D gene is left open where the match is weak. Clone size is shown for a subset of rows, as once, few, many or a class of expanded clone.

D gene: .; clone size: .; J gene: TRBJ1-6; V gene: TRBV6-4; CDR3 protein: CASSDSGGPLHF; CDR3 DNA: TGTGCCAGCAGTGACTCTGGCGGCCCCCTCCACTTT
D gene: .; clone size: .; J gene: TRBJ2-5; V gene: TRBV7-9; CDR3 protein: CASSSNVGSGAGETQYF; CDR3 DNA: TGTGCCAGCAGCTCTAACGTTGGGTCAGGGGCGGGGGAGACCCAGTACTTC
D gene: .; clone size: .; J gene: TRBJ1-5; V gene: TRBV12-3/TRBV12-4; CDR3 protein: CASSPFPGETNQPQHF; CDR3 DNA: TGTGCCAGCAGTCCCTTCCCCGGGGAAACCAATCAGCCCCAGCATTTT
D gene: .; clone size: .; J gene: TRBJ2-1; V gene: TRBV10-2; CDR3 protein: CASSELFNEQFF; CDR3 DNA: TGCGCCAGCAGTGAGCTCTTCAATGAGCAGTTCTTC
D gene: TRBD2; clone size: .; J gene: TRBJ2-3; V gene: TRBV7-9; CDR3 protein: CASSSLRGGTDTQYF; CDR3 DNA: TGTGCCAGCAGCTCTCTGCGGGGGGGCACAGATACGCAGTATTTT
D gene: .; clone size: .; J gene: TRBJ2-5; V gene: TRBV18; CDR3 protein: CASSPLQGETQYF; CDR3 DNA: TGTGCCAGCTCACCACTTCAGGGAGAGACCCAGTACTTC
D gene: TRBD1; clone size: .; J gene: TRBJ2-2; V gene: TRBV30; CDR3 protein: CAWSMGQGVGELFF; CDR3 DNA: TGTGCCTGGAGTATGGGCCAGGGGGTCGGGGAGCTGTTTTTT
D gene: .; clone size: .; J gene: TRBJ1-2; V gene: TRBV5-6; CDR3 protein: CASTRWGRRDYGYTF; CDR3 DNA: TGTGCCAGCACCAGATGGGGCAGAAGAGACTATGGCTACACCTTC
D gene: .; clone size: .; J gene: TRBJ2-5; V gene: TRBV12-3/TRBV12-4; CDR3 protein: CASTFQETQYF; CDR3 DNA: TGTGCCAGCACCTTCCAAGAGACCCAGTACTTC
D gene: .; clone size: .; J gene: TRBJ1-1; V gene: TRBV6-1; CDR3 protein: CASSPGLEAFF; CDR3 DNA: TGTGCCAGCAGCCCAGGGCTTGAAGCTTTCTTT
D gene: TRBD1; clone size: once; J gene: TRBJ2-1; V gene: TRBV9; CDR3 protein: CASSARDSGDYSSYNEQFF; CDR3 DNA: TGTGCCAGCAGCGCCCGGGACAGCGGAGACTATAGCTCCTACAATGAGCAGTTCTTC
D gene: TRBD1; clone size: .; J gene: TRBJ1-1; V gene: TRBV29-1; CDR3 protein: CSVTTLPGGYTEAFF; CDR3 DNA: TGCAGCGTTACCACGTTACCAGGGGGGTACACTGAAGCTTTCTTT
D gene: .; clone size: .; J gene: TRBJ1-6; V gene: TRBV6-6; CDR3 protein: CASSYVGDNSPLHF; CDR3 DNA: TGTGCCAGCAGTTACGTGGGGGATAATTCACCCCTCCACTTT